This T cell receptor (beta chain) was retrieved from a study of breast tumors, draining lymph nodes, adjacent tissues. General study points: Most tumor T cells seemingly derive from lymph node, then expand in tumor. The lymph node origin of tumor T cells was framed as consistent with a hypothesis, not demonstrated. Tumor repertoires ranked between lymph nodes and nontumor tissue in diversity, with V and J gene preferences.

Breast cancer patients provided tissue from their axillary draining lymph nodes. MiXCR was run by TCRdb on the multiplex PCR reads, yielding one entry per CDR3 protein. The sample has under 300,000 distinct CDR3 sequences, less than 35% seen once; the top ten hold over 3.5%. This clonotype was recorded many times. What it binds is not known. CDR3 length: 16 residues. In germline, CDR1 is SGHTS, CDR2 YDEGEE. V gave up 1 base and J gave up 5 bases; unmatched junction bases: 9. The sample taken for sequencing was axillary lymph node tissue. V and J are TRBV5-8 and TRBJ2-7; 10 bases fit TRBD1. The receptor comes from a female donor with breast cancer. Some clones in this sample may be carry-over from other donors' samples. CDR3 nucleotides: TGTGCCAGCAGCTTGACACCGGGACAGGGGTTCGACGAGCAGTACTTC. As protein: CASSLTPGQGFDEQYF.